This TCR beta chain appears in the sequencing data of a study of cytomegalovirus exposure and HLA in healthy donors. Study background: Findings of an earlier analysis included roughly 110 million unique TCR beta sequences from roughly 200 million T cells.

The PCR was carried out with 60 Vbeta primers and 13 Jbeta primers. Measured with immunoSEQ multiplex PCR; TCRdb has only the in-frame clones, and not every one. The profile shows 150,000 to 200,000 clones, approximately 85% of them singletons. The table lists this clone with a few counts. CDR1 and CDR2 (germline): SGHDT, YYEEEE. Trimming left V 3 bases short and J 1 base short, with 19 bases between. CDR3 length: 17 residues. The chain employs TRBV5-6 and TRBJ1-1; D may be TRBD1 (6 bases). The TCR originated in a young man in good health and CMV-seropositive. The sample consisted of PBMCs. The CDR3 loop reads CASSWGTSQRWNTEAFF. CDR3 sequence (DNA): TGTGCCAGCAGCTGGGGGACATCTCAGCGCTGGAACACTGAAGCTTTCTTT.